The table lists the clone carrying this TCR beta chain with many counts. Its target is not known. This entry belongs to a study of T-cell reconstitution after alpha-beta-depleted transplantation in children. Study-wide points: Surviving recipient T cells and thymic progenitors produced the high day-60 TCRbeta diversity seen in some patients. Newly generated T cells supplied most T-cell counts and diversity one year post-transplant.

The library targeted TCRbeta and was prepared with unique molecular identifiers. One entry per CDR3 protein results from TCRdb running MiXCR on the PCR reads. The sample has 600,000 or so distinct CDR3 sequences, around 23% seen once. The sequenced sample was PBMCs, mostly from graft donor cells, obtained 360 days after TCRalphabeta/CD19-depleted stem cell transplant. The clonotype originates from a boy under two years old who had a stem cell transplant for acute myeloid leukemia, so the T cells may come from the graft donor.

The CDR3: CSARTGFGTDTQYF. The DNA of the CDR3 is TGCAGTGCTAGAACGGGTTTTGGCACAGATACGCAGTATTTT. The chain employs TRBV20-1 and TRBJ2-3; D is uncertain. This CDR3 comprises 14 residues. V was clipped by 2 bases and J by 1 base, with 10 bases between them. Germline-derived CDR1 and CDR2 are DFQATT and SNEGSKA (reference sequence).